These 30 T cell receptor beta chains were all obtained from the same sample, sequenced in a study of cytomegalovirus exposure and HLA in healthy donors. The primer mix had 60 Vbeta and 13 Jbeta primers. Produced via immunoSEQ multiplex PCR; TCRdb's table is partial and in-frame only. The sample has 50,000 to 65,000 clones; around 82% are singletons. The sample comprised PBMCs. These receptors were collected from a woman between 18 and 30 years old in good health and CMV-seronegative.

This chain connects TRBV19 to TRBJ2-2, with 10 positions matching TRBD2. J lost 4 bases, V lost 7 bases, and 12 bases had no gene match. From germline, CDR1 is LNHDA and CDR2 SQIVND (reference sequence). The CDR3 consists of 17 residues. As DNA, the CDR3 is TGTGCCAGTACCCCCCTTCAGGCTAGCGGGGGCACCGGGGAGCTGTTTTTT. Amino acid sequence: CASTPLQASGGTGELFF.

The V gene is TRBV28, the J gene TRBJ2-3, with 9 bases lining up with TRBD2. Trimming cost V 8 bases and J 1 base; bases outside gene matches: 10. The V gene's germline CDR1 is MDHEN and CDR2 SYDVKM. CDR3 length: 16 amino acids. In DNA, the CDR3 is TGTGCCAGCCGACTAGCGGCAGATGGGGGCACAGATACGCAGTATTTT. Translation: CASRLAADGGTDTQYF.

This clone was seen only once. V and J are TRBV19 and TRBJ1-5; weak D call: TRBD1 (5 bases). Germline values: CDR1 LNHDA, CDR2 SQIVND (reference sequence). This CDR3 region has 15 residues. The germline V and J ends were trimmed by 10 bases and 6 bases, with 22 bases remaining between them. This CDR3 reads CATRIEWGVSQPQHF. The CDR3 nucleotides are TGTGCCACCCGGATCGAGTGGGGGGTCAGTCAGCCCCAGCATTTT.

This clone showed up just a few times. The V call is TRBV30, the J call TRBJ1-6, with unresolved D. Germline V lookup: CDR1 GTSNPN, CDR2 SVGIG (reference sequence). The V gene lost 2 bases and the J gene lost 0 bases, with 5 bases spanning the gap. The CDR3 spans 14 residues. CDR3 region: CAWSRSSYNSPLHF. CDR3 nucleotides: TGTGCCTGGAGTCGGAGCTCCTATAATTCACCCCTCCACTTT.

The chain recombines TRBV11-2 with TRBJ2-4; D possibly corresponds to TRBD2 (7 bases). V dropped 2 bases and J dropped 2 bases, with 22 bases sitting between them. Germline values: CDR1 SGHAT, CDR2 FQNNGV. The CDR3 has 19 amino acids. In nucleotides, the CDR3 is TGTGCCAGCAGCTTATCGGGGGGCGAAACGGGCGTCACCAAAAACATTCAGTACTTC. This encodes CASSLSGGETGVTKNIQYF.

In this sample, this clone turned up a few times. The chain combines TRBV4-1 with TRBJ1-1, with D maybe TRBD1 (6 bases). Between the trimmed V and J ends, which lost 0 bases and 0 bases, there was a span of 17 bases. CDR3 size: 18 residues. CDR1 MGHRA and CDR2 YSYEKL come from the germline V gene. DNA for the CDR3: TGCGCCAGCAGCCAAGATGCCTGGACAGCTTTGGTGAACACTGAAGCTTTCTTT. This translates into CASSQDAWTALVNTEAFF.

This clone was picked up a small number of times. V and J are TRBV16 and TRBJ2-3; 7 bases line up with TRBD1. The V gene end was trimmed by 1 base and the J gene end by 0 bases; junction bases not matched to a gene: 4. This CDR3 contains 16 residues. Germline values: CDR1 KGHSY, CDR2 FQNENV. CDR3 region: CASSQYRTGSTDTQYF. CDR3 sequence (DNA): TGTGCCAGCAGCCAATATCGGACAGGAAGCACAGATACGCAGTATTTT.

The rearrangement links TRBV2 to TRBJ2-1, with D tentatively TRBD2 (5 bases). V lost 7 bases and J 0 bases, leaving 13 bases between the germline ends. CDR3 size: 15 residues. Germline V lookup: CDR1 SNHLY, CDR2 FYNNEI. The CDR3 DNA reads TGTGCCAGCAACGAGCGGCGCTTCTCCTACAATGAGCAGTTCTTC. Its translation is CASNERRFSYNEQFF.

The chain joins TRBV19 to TRBJ2-1, with TRBD1 as a possible D gene (6 bases). The CDR3 has 17 amino acids. The germline V gene has CDR1 LNHDA and CDR2 SQIVND (reference sequence). V lost 5 bases and J lost 0, with 17 bases in between. CDR3 in DNA: TGTGCCAGTAGTTCTCGAAACAGGGAATTCTCCTACAATGAGCAGTTCTTC. This gives the protein CASSSRNREFSYNEQFF.

The V and J genes are TRBV7-9 and TRBJ2-1, with TRBD1 matching over 12 bases. V shed 5 bases and J 6 bases; nucleotides not matched to a gene: 14. CDR1 and CDR2 (germline): SEHNR, FQNEAQ (reference sequence). The CDR3 is made up of 18 amino acids. The CDR3 DNA reads as TGTGCCAGCAGCCCCAGGGGGGGGGACAGGGGGCCGGGCAATGAGCAGTTCTTC. Its translation is CASSPRGGDRGPGNEQFF.

This clone was counted between two and nine times. For the CDR3, the DNA is TGCGCCAGCAGCGAAGGGGGTATTCATGGCTACACCTTC. Translating gives CASSEGGIHGYTF. This chain connects TRBV5-1 to TRBJ1-2, with D tentatively TRBD1 (6 bases). Between the trimmed V and J ends, which lost 4 bases and 6 bases, there was a span of 13 bases. This CDR3 spans 13 amino acids. CDR1 is SGHRS, CDR2 YFSETQ, per germline.

V is TRBV5-1 and J is TRBJ2-1, with TRBD2 matching 9 bases. The CDR3 spans 17 residues. V lost 4 bases, J lost 0 bases, and 8 bases stayed unmatched. Germline lookup yields CDR1 SGHRS and CDR2 YFSETQ. Here the CDR3 reads CASSLTGLANSYNEQFF. The CDR3 DNA reads TGCGCCAGCAGCCTCACGGGACTAGCCAACTCCTACAATGAGCAGTTCTTC.

This chain's CDR3 is CASSFGAGPRNEQFF. The CDR3 DNA is TGTGCCAGCAGCTTTGGGGCAGGCCCGAGGAATGAGCAGTTCTTC. The chain employs TRBV5-6 and TRBJ2-1; D is possibly TRBD1 (5 bases). Germline assignment: CDR1 SGHDT and CDR2 YYEEEE. V was pared by 2 bases and J by 7 bases, with 16 bases between. The length of the CDR3 is 15 residues.

This sequence joins TRBV5-5 and TRBJ2-1; 9 bases are a match to TRBD2. Germline V CDR1 and CDR2: SGHKS, YYEKEE (reference sequence). The junction had 8 bases not matched to a gene; V was cut back by 0 bases and J by 7 bases. The CDR3 length is 16 residues. This CDR3 reads CASSLGGGRASNEQFF. The CDR3 DNA reads TGTGCCAGCAGCTTGGGAGGCGGGAGGGCCAGTAATGAGCAGTTCTTC.

This clone is a singleton in its sample. The chain links TRBV7-9 to TRBJ2-3, with D maybe TRBD2 (5 bases). Deletions cut 0 bases from V and 5 bases from J, with 9 bases between. Germline V gene sequence: CDR1 SEHNR, CDR2 FQNEAQ (reference sequence). The CDR3 is 14 residues long. Written as DNA, the CDR3 is TGTGCCAGCAGCTTAGCCGGGGTGAGAGATACGCAGTATTTT. This translates into CASSLAGVRDTQYF. Drawing the rest from reference TRBV7-9 and TRBJ2-3, the complete variable domain is DTGVSQNPRHKITKRGQNVTFRCDPISEHNRLYWYRQTLGQGPEFLTYFQNEAQLEKSRLLSDRFSAERPKGSFSTLEIQRTEQGDSAMYLCASSLAGVRDTQYFGPGTRLTVL.

The rearrangement links TRBV10-1 to TRBJ1-4; no definite D call. The V and J ends lost 0 bases and 3 bases respectively, with 5 bases between them. The CDR3 has 14 residues. Germline V gene sequence: CDR1 WNHNN, CDR2 SYGVQD (reference sequence). The CDR3 here is CASSESSANEKLFF. Here the CDR3 DNA reads TGCGCCAGCAGTGAGTCGAGTGCTAATGAAAAACTGTTTTTT.

In nucleotides, the CDR3 is TGTGCCAGCAGCGAGGGTTTGGGCCGGGAGACCCAGTACTTC. Translating it yields CASSEGLGRETQYF. V and J are TRBV11-3 and TRBJ2-5, with a tentative D call TRBD2 (5 bases). The germline V gene has CDR1 SGHNT and CDR2 YENEEA. V was trimmed by 5 bases and J by 5 bases, leaving 15 bases between them. There are 14 residues in the CDR3.

This chain connects TRBV6-1 to TRBJ1-2, with 8 bases lining up with TRBD1. This CDR3 has 15 amino acids. V was clipped by 5 bases and J by 6 bases; unmatched bases: 11. CDR1 MNHNS and CDR2 SASEGT come from the germline V gene. The CDR3: CASSLDAGQGNGYTF. CDR3 sequence (DNA): TGTGCCAGCAGTCTAGACGCTGGACAGGGCAATGGCTACACCTTC.

This rearrangement joins TRBV5-1 to TRBJ1-5; 8 positions match TRBD1. V was pared by 5 bases and J by 5 bases, with 3 bases of the junction left unmatched. CDR1 is SGHRS and CDR2 is YFSETQ in the germline V gene. The CDR3 loop spans 13 amino acids. The CDR3 protein is CASSLTGDQPQHF. CDR3 DNA sequence: TGCGCCAGCAGTTTGACAGGGGATCAGCCCCAGCATTTT.

The genes are TRBV18 and TRBJ2-1, with 8 nucleotides matching TRBD1. With 4 bases clipped from V and 12 bases from J, the junction kept 11 bases outside the gene matches. Germline assignment: CDR1 KGHSH and CDR2 LQKENI. The length of the CDR3 is 14 residues. CDR3: CASSLSDRGARQFF. DNA for the CDR3: TGTGCCAGCTCACTAAGCGACAGGGGCGCCAGGCAGTTCTTC.

The chain combines TRBV7-9 with TRBJ2-7; 7 bases match TRBD2. CDR3 length: 13 residues. Losses at the gene ends were 5 bases for V and 6 bases for J; bases not matched to a gene: 7. Germline V CDR1 and CDR2: SEHNR, FQNEAQ (reference sequence). DNA for the CDR3: TGTGCCAGCAGCCCCGGGAGGATCGGCGAGCAGTACTTC. It yields the protein CASSPGRIGEQYF.

This chain uses TRBV19 with TRBJ2-7; TRBD2 matches 9 bases. J lost 3 bases, V lost 5 bases, and 8 bases had no gene match. The CDR3 length is 15 residues. Germline CDR1 and CDR2: LNHDA and SQIVND (reference sequence). Written as DNA, the CDR3 is TGTGCCAGTAGTCCTCGGGTAGCGGGGGACTACGAGCAGTACTTC. It is translated as CASSPRVAGDYEQYF.

V is TRBV7-9 and J is TRBJ1-6, with 11 bases matching TRBD1. CDR1 and CDR2 from the germline V gene are SEHNR and FQNEAQ (reference sequence). V shed 0 bases, J shed 9 bases, and the junction held 4 bases outside the gene matches. The CDR3 is 16 residues long. CDR3 nucleotides: TGTGCCAGCAGCTTAGCAACCGGGACAGGGGGTTCACCCCTCCACTTT. This sequence encodes CASSLATGTGGSPLHF.

The chain combines TRBV27 with TRBJ1-1; perhaps TRBD1 as D (5 bases). The length of the CDR3 is 13 residues. The V gene lost 6 bases and the J gene lost 4 bases, with 12 bases spanning the gap. The V gene's germline CDR1 is MNHEY and CDR2 SMNVEV (reference sequence). Here the CDR3 reads CASRPGGGTEAFF. Here the CDR3 DNA reads TGTGCCAGCAGGCCGGGGGGGGGCACTGAAGCTTTCTTT.

In its sample, this clone was seen a few times. The V call is TRBV4-1, the J call TRBJ1-2; no reliable D call. Germline assignment: CDR1 MGHRA and CDR2 YSYEKL. The CDR3 consists of 12 residues. V was pared by 0 bases and J by 5 bases, with 4 bases between. Here the CDR3 DNA reads TGCGCCAGCAGCCAAGATCGTTATGGCTACACCTTC. Translating it yields CASSQDRYGYTF.

Here the CDR3 reads CASSPVRPGQGHMNTEAFF. CDR3 bases: TGCGCCAGCAGCCCAGTGCGACCGGGACAGGGGCACATGAACACTGAAGCTTTCTTT. The chain employs TRBV23-1 and TRBJ1-1, with 10 bases lining up with TRBD1. TRBV23-1 is reported as an ORF; its role is uncertain. The CDR3 has 19 amino acids. The ends lost 6 bases at V and 0 bases at J; junction bases unmatched: 16.

The chain couples TRBV6-5 to TRBJ1-4; the match to TRBD1 covers 8 bases. Germline values: CDR1 MNHEY, CDR2 SVGAGI. V trimming: 2 bases; J trimming: 8 bases; junction bases outside the gene matches: 4. CDR3 length equals 14 residues. In nucleotides, the CDR3 is TGTGCCAGCAGTTACGGGGCAGGGGGCGAAAAACTGTTTTTT. This translates into CASSYGAGGEKLFF.

Details on this clone: The junction does not match germline at one end; this may be a read error. The chain links TRBV7-9 to TRBJ1-5; D remains ambiguous. Germline CDR1 SEHNR, CDR2 FQNEAQ (reference sequence). The CDR3 runs to 12 residues. CDR3 in DNA: TGTTCCAGCAGCCCAATCAATCAGCCCCAGCATTTT. Translation: CSSSPINQPQHF.

The chain recombines TRBV18 with TRBJ2-3, with 8 bases fitting TRBD2. V lost 4 bases, J lost 1 base, and 4 bases stayed unmatched. Germline assignment: CDR1 KGHSH and CDR2 LQKENI. CDR3 length: 15 residues. The CDR3 loop reads CASSRATSGTDTQYF. The CDR3 nucleotides read TGTGCCAGCTCACGCGCGACTAGCGGCACAGATACGCAGTATTTT.

The chain joins TRBV19 to TRBJ1-6; D call uncertain. Germline lookup yields CDR1 LNHDA and CDR2 SQIVND (reference sequence). This CDR3 spans 15 amino acids. V dropped 2 bases and J dropped 2 bases, with 7 bases sitting between them. The CDR3 here is CASSISATYNSPLHF. DNA of the CDR3: TGTGCCAGTAGTATAAGCGCGACCTATAATTCACCCCTCCACTTT.